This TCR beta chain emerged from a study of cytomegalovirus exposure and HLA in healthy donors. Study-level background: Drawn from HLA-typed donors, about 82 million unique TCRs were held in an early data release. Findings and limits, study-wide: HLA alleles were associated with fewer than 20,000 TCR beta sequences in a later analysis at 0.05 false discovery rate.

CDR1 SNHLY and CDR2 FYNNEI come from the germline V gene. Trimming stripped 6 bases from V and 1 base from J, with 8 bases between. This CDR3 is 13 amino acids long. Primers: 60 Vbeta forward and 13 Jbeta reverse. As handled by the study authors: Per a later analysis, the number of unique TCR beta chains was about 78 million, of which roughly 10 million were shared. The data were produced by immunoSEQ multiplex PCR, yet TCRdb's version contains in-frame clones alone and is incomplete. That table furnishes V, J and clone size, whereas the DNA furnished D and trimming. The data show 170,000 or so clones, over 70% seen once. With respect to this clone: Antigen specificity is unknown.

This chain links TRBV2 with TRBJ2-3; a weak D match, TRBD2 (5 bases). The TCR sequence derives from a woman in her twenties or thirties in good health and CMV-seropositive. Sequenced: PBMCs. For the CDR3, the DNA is TGTGCCAGCAGAAACGGGGGCACAGATACGCAGTATTTT. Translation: CASRNGGTDTQYF.